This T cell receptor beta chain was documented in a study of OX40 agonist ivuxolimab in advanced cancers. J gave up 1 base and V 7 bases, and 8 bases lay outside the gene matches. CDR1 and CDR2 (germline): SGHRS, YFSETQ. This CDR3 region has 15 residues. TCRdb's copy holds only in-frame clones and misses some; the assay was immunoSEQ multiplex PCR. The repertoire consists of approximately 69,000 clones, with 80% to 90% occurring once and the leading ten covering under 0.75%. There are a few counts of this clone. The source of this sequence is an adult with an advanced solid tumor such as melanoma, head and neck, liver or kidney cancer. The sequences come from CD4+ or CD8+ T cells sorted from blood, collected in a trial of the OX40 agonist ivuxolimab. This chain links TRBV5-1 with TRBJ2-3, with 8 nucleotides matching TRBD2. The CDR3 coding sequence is TGCGCCAGCGGCCCGGGGGGGTCTGGCACAGATACGCAGTATTTT. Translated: CASGPGGSGTDTQYF. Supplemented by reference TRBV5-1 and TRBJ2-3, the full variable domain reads KAGVTQTPRYLIKTRGQQVTLSCSPISGHRSVSWYQQTPGQGLQFLFEYFSETQRNKGNFPGRFSGRQFSNSRSEMNVSTLELGDSALYLCASGPGGSGTDTQYFGPGTRLTVL.